These T cell receptor beta chains were read from a single sample in a study of identical twins' blood T cells. One entry per CDR3 protein results from TCRdb running MiXCR on the 5' RACE reads. The table includes about 370,000 distinct CDR3 sequences, more than 25% detected once. Source material: PBMCs. The receptors stem from a woman between 18 and 55 years old in good health. Each CDR3 is given with its conserved first and last residue. The D gene is left open where the match is weak. Size values are once, few and many counts, or a class for expanded clones, and some rows have none.

d_call j_call v_call clone_size cdr3_nt cdr3_aa
TRBD2 TRBJ2-1 TRBV20-1 few TGCAGTGCTTCTGGACTAGCGGGAGGGGGGTCTAATGAGCAGTTCTTC CSASGLAGGGSNEQFF
TRBD2 TRBJ2-1 TRBV6-4 many TGTGCCAGCAGTGACGGGGCGGGAGGGCCTGTTAATGAGCAGTTCTTC CASSDGAGGPVNEQFF
NA TRBJ2-7 TRBV7-2 few TGTGCCAGCAGCTTAGCGCGCGGTAGCTTAGGATACGAGCAGTACTTC CASSLARGSLGYEQYF
NA TRBJ2-7 TRBV20-1 NA TGCAGTGCTAGCGAGGACAGCTCCTACGAGCAGTACTTC CSASEDSSYEQYF
NA TRBJ1-1 TRBV5-4 NA TGTGCCAGCAGCGGCCCCGGGACCTTGCGCTATTCAGGAACTGAAGCTTTCTTT CASSGPGTLRYSGTEAFF
NA TRBJ2-2 TRBV12-3/TRBV12-4 many TGTGCCACCACGGGGACGGTGAACACCGGGGAGCTGTTTTTT CATTGTVNTGELFF
TRBD1 TRBJ1-1 TRBV14 few TGTGCCAGCAGCCAAGGAGACAGGGGCCACACTGAAGCTTTCTTT CASSQGDRGHTEAFF
NA TRBJ2-3 TRBV15 NA TGTGCCACCAGCAGAGATTTGCTCCAGGTCCCAGCAGATACGCAGTATTTT CATSRDLLQVPADTQYF
NA TRBJ2-1 TRBV5-1 NA TGCGCCAGCAGCTTTTCCCCCTCAACGAGGGTCAATGAGCAGTTCTTC CASSFSPSTRVNEQFF
TRBD1 TRBJ1-2 TRBV10-3 few TGTGCCATCAGTGAGTCGACAGGGGACTATGGCTACACCTTC CAISESTGDYGYTF